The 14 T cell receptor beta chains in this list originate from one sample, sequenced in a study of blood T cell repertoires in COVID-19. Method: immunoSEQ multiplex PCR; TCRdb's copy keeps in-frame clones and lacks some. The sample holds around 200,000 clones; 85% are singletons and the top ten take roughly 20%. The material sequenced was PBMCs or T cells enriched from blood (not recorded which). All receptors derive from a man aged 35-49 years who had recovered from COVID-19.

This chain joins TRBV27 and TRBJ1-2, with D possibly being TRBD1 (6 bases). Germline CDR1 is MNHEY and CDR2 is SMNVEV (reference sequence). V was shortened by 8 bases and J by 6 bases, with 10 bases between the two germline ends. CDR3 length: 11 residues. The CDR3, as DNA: TGTGCCAGCGGCAGGGGAGATGGCTACACCTTC. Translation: CASGRGDGYTF.

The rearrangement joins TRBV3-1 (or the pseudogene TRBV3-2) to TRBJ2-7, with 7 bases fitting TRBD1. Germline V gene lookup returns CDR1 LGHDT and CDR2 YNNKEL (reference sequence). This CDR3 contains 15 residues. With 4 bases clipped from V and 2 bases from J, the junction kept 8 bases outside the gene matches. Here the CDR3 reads CASSPTGATAYEQYF. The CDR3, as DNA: TGTGCCAGCAGCCCCACAGGGGCCACAGCCTACGAGCAGTACTTC.

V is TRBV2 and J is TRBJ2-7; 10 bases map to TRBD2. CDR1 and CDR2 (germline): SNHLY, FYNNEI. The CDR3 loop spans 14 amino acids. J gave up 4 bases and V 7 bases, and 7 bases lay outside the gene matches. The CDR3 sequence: CASKPGTSAYEQYF. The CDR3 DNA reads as TGTGCCAGCAAACCCGGGACTAGCGCTTACGAGCAGTACTTC.

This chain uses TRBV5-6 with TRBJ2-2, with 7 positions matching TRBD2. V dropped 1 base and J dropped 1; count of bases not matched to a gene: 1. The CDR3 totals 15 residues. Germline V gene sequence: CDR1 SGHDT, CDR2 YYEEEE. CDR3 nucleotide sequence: TGTGCCAGCAGCTTGCGGGAGGAGAACACCGGGGAGCTGTTTTTT. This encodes CASSLREENTGELFF.

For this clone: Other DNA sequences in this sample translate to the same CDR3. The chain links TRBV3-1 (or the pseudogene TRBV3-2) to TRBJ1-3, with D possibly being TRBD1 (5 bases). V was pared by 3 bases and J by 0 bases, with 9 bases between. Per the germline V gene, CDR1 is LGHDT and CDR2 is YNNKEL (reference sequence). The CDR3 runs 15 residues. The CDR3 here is CASSQGLISGNTIYF. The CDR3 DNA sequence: TGTGCCAGCAGCCAGGGACTTATCTCTGGAAACACCATATATTTT.

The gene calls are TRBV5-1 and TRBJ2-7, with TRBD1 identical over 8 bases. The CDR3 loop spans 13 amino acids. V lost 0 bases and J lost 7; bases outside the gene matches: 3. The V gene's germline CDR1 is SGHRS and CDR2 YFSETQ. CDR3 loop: CASSLVTGEEQYF. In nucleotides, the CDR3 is TGCGCCAGCAGCTTGGTGACAGGGGAGGAGCAGTACTTC.

The chain's CDR3 is CASSPDRNNQPQHF. The CDR3 coding sequence is TGTGCCAGCAGCCCGGACAGAAACAATCAGCCCCAGCATTTT. The genes are TRBV6-2 or TRBV6-3 and TRBJ1-5; possible D gene TRBD1, 6 bases. The germline gives CDR1 MNHEY, CDR2 SVGEGT. The CDR3 totals 14 residues. V lost 6 bases to trimming and J lost 3 bases, with 12 bases between them.

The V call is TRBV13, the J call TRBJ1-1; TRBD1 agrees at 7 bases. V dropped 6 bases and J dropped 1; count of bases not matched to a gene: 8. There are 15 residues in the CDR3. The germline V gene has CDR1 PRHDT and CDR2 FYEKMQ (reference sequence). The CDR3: CASSFWGQRNTEAFF. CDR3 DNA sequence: TGTGCCAGCAGTTTTTGGGGACAGAGGAACACTGAAGCTTTCTTT.

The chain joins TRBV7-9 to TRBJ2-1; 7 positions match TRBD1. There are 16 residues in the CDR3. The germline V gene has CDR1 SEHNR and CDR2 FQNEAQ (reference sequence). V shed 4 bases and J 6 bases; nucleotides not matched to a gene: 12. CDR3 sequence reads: CASSSLGGKIGNEQFF. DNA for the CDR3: TGTGCCAGCAGCTCCTTAGGGGGCAAAATCGGCAATGAGCAGTTCTTC.

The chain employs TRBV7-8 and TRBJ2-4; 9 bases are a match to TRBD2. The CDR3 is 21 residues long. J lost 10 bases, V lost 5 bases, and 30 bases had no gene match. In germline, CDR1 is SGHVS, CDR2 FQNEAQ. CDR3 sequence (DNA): TGTGCCAGCAGCGGCATAGCGGGGACTAGCTCCATAGGATGGGTAAAACAGATTCAGTACTTC. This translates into CASSGIAGTSSIGWVKQIQYF.

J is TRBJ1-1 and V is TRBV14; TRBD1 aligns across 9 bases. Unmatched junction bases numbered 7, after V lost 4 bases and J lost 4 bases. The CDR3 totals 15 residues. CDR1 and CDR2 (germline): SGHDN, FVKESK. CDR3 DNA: TGTGCCAGCAGCCTCACCGGACAGGGGACCACTGAAGCTTTCTTT. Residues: CASSLTGQGTTEAFF.

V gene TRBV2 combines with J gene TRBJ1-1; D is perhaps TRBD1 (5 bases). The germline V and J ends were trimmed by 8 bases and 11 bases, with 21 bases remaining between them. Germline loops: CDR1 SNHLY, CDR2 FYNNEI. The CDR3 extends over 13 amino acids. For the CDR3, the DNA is TGTGCCAGCGTTAAACAGGTTGACGGTGCGGCTTTCTTT. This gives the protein CASVKQVDGAAFF.

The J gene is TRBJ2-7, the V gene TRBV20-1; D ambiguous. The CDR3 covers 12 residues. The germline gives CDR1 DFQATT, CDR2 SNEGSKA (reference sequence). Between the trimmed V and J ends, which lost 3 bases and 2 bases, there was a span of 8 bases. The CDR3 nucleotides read TGCAGTGCTAGTCACACTACCTACGAGCAGTACTTC. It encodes CSASHTTYEQYF.

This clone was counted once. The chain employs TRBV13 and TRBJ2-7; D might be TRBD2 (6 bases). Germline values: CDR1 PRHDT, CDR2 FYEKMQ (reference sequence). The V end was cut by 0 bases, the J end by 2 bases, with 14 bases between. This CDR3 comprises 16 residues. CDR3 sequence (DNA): TGTGCCAGCAGCTTAGGCCTCGGGAGTACCACCTACGAGCAGTACTTC. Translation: CASSLGLGSTTYEQYF.